Below are 23 T cell receptor beta chains sequenced from a single sample in a study of regulatory dendritic cells for organ transplantation. Profiling relied on immunoSEQ multiplex PCR, and the TCRdb table lists in-frame clones only, not all of them. The sample holds under 40,000 clones; about 89% are singletons and the top ten take approximately 0.11%. The source material was naive CD8+ T cells from blood. Subset in this sample: CD45RA+ naive T cells. All receptors derive from a human donor in good health.

The genes are TRBV18 and TRBJ2-7; D is unresolved. The ends were cut back, 2 bases at V and 3 bases at J, with 2 bases in the middle. Germline V gene data show CDR1 as KGHSH and CDR2 as LQKENI. CDR3 length: 11 amino acids. This chain's CDR3 is CASSPGYEQYF. The CDR3, as DNA: TGTGCCAGCTCACCAGGCTACGAGCAGTACTTC.

This clone was found once. The chain couples TRBV18 to TRBJ2-7; TRBD2 matches 11 bases. Germline loops: CDR1 KGHSH, CDR2 LQKENI. The CDR3 has 15 amino acids. V was pared by 3 bases and J by 2 bases, with 3 bases of the junction left unmatched. The CDR3 nucleotides are TGTGCCAGCTCACCTGAGACTAGCGGGACCTACGAGCAGTACTTC. Translating it yields CASSPETSGTYEQYF.

This clone was observed once. The V and J genes are TRBV13 and TRBJ2-2; tentatively, D is TRBD2 (5 bases). The germline V gene encodes CDR1 PRHDT and CDR2 FYEKMQ (reference sequence). V dropped 3 bases and J dropped 8 bases, with 10 bases sitting between them. The CDR3 has 13 residues. The DNA of the CDR3 is TGTGCCAGCAGCTTGGGAGTTCTGGGGGAGCTGTTTTTT. Translation: CASSLGVLGELFF.

CDR3 in DNA: TGTGCCAGCAGTTACTCAGTCTACCTACTAGACACTGAAGCTTTCTTT. Translating it yields CASSYSVYLLDTEAFF. The chain joins TRBV6-5 to TRBJ1-1; the D is unclear. The V gene's germline CDR1 is MNHEY and CDR2 SVGAGI. Trimming left V 0 bases short and J 3 bases short, with 14 bases between. The CDR3 runs 16 residues.

V is TRBV5-4 and J is TRBJ2-1; perhaps TRBD1 as D (6 bases). The germline V gene encodes CDR1 SGHNT and CDR2 YYREEE (reference sequence). V gave up 0 bases and J gave up 7 bases, with 26 bases separating them. The CDR3 covers 19 residues. CDR3: CASSLGTAPLGPSSNEQFF. In nucleotides, the CDR3 is TGTGCCAGCAGCTTGGGGACAGCGCCTTTGGGGCCCTCTAGTAATGAGCAGTTCTTC.

The genes are TRBV4-3 and TRBJ1-5; possible D gene TRBD1, 6 bases. Trimming took off 0 bases at V and 7 bases at J, with 13 bases between the two ends. This CDR3 has 15 amino acids. The germline gives CDR1 LGHNA, CDR2 YSLEER. CDR3 in DNA: TGCGCCAGCAGCCAAGATTTGGGGGGGCGACAGCCCCAGCATTTT. Translated, it gives CASSQDLGGRQPQHF.

The chain has TRBV5-6 and TRBJ1-1; D remains unclear. The CDR3 is 14 residues long. V lost 7 bases to trimming and J lost 1 base, with 14 bases between them. In germline, CDR1 is SGHDT, CDR2 YYEEEE. For the CDR3, the DNA is TGTGCCAGCGTTTTTTGGCCAGGGAACACTGAAGCTTTCTTT. As protein: CASVFWPGNTEAFF.

This chain uses TRBV7-8 with TRBJ2-2; 7 bases map to TRBD1. Germline lookup yields CDR1 SGHVS and CDR2 FQNEAQ. The CDR3 contains 16 residues. The V gene end was trimmed by 5 bases and the J gene end by 3 bases; junction bases not matched to a gene: 9. In DNA, the CDR3 is TGTGCCAGCAGCGCCCCCGGGACAGTGTACACCGGGGAGCTGTTTTTT. It yields the protein CASSAPGTVYTGELFF.

This clone was counted once. This CDR3 is CASSFFSGANVLTF. The CDR3 DNA sequence: TGTGCCAGCAGTTTCTTCTCAGGGGCCAACGTCCTGACTTTC. This chain joins TRBV27 and TRBJ2-6; D remains unclear. Per the germline V gene, CDR1 is MNHEY and CDR2 is SMNVEV (reference sequence). This CDR3 has 14 residues. Trimming pared 3 bases from V and 4 bases from J, leaving 7 bases between.

The chain carries TRBV28 and TRBJ2-5; 9 positions match TRBD1. Gene TRBJ2-7 matches the end of the DNA better, so the J call may be wrong. CDR1 is MDHEN and CDR2 is SYDVKM in the germline V gene. CDR3 length: 14 amino acids. The CDR3 DNA follows: TGTGCCAGCAGCCCTCGGACAGGGGCCTACGAGCAGTACTTC. Translating gives CASSPRTGAYEQYF.

This clone has just one count. The chain has TRBV2 and TRBJ1-2; D is undetermined. The CDR3 loop spans 12 amino acids. Germline V gene sequence: CDR1 SNHLY, CDR2 FYNNEI. Between the trimmed V and J ends, which lost 3 bases and 4 bases, there was a span of 6 bases. The CDR3 protein is CASSEVTYGYTF. CDR3 DNA: TGTGCCAGCAGTGAGGTGACCTATGGCTACACCTTC.

The count of this clone is one. The chain couples TRBV9 to TRBJ2-3; no definite D call. The CDR3 consists of 14 residues. Trimming cost V 3 bases and J 0 bases, with 8 bases left between them. The V gene's germline CDR1 is SGDLS and CDR2 YYNGEE. The CDR3 nucleotides are TGTGCCAGCAGCGCAAGTACTAGCACAGATACGCAGTATTTT. Translating gives CASSASTSTDTQYF.

The chain carries TRBV13 and TRBJ1-1; D gene unclear. The germline gives CDR1 PRHDT, CDR2 FYEKMQ (reference sequence). Trimming took off 1 base at V and 5 bases at J, with 8 bases between the two ends. CDR3 length: 13 residues. The CDR3 nucleotides read TGTGCCAGCAGCTTAGAGGTGGAGACTGAAGCTTTCTTT. Amino acid sequence: CASSLEVETEAFF.

This clone was counted a single time. The V and J genes are TRBV10-1 and TRBJ1-1; D is perhaps TRBD1 (5 bases). The CDR3 consists of 14 residues. Germline-derived CDR1 and CDR2 are WNHNN and SYGVQD (reference sequence). Trimming shortened V by 0 bases and J by 1 base, and 6 bases separated the two germline ends. CDR3 sequence: CASSESRGNTEAFF. The CDR3 nucleotides read TGCGCCAGCAGTGAGTCAAGGGGGAACACTGAAGCTTTCTTT.

The V call is TRBV7-9, the J call TRBJ1-1, with 8 bases fitting TRBD1. V lost 1 base to trimming and J lost 4 bases; unmatched junction nucleotides: 8. The CDR3 sequence is 16 residues long. Germline-derived CDR1 and CDR2 are SEHNR and FQNEAQ (reference sequence). CDR3 bases: TGTGCCAGCAGCTTAGGGTCCGCAGGGGGCTTCACTGAAGCTTTCTTT. Its translation is CASSLGSAGGFTEAFF.

This rearrangement joins TRBV9 to TRBJ2-2, with a tentative D call TRBD2 (5 bases). V lost 3 bases and J lost 7, with 13 bases in between. The CDR3 is made up of 14 amino acids. Per germline, CDR1 SGDLS and CDR2 YYNGEE. The CDR3 coding sequence is TGTGCCAGCAGCGCCTGGGGAGAGGGCGGGGAGCTGTTTTTT. Amino acid sequence: CASSAWGEGGELFF.

The chain combines TRBV28 with TRBJ1-3; D is uncertain. The germline V gene has CDR1 MDHEN and CDR2 SYDVKM. The CDR3 consists of 14 residues. The germline V and J ends were trimmed by 3 bases and 5 bases, with 11 bases remaining between them. The DNA for the CDR3 is TGTGCCAGCAGTTTTCCGGGGTCGAGAAACACCATATATTTT. It yields the protein CASSFPGSRNTIYF.

This rearrangement joins TRBV6-5 to TRBJ2-1; 10 bases match TRBD2. Per the germline V gene, CDR1 is MNHEY and CDR2 is SVGAGI. The CDR3 spans 16 residues. J lost 7 bases, V lost 2 bases, and 8 bases had no gene match. The CDR3 loop reads CASSYNRAGGLNEQFF. As DNA, the CDR3 is TGTGCCAGCAGTTACAATCGAGCGGGGGGGCTAAATGAGCAGTTCTTC.

V and J are TRBV13 and TRBJ2-7; 7 bases agree with TRBD1. CDR3 length: 13 amino acids. The V gene's germline CDR1 is PRHDT and CDR2 FYEKMQ (reference sequence). The junction had 3 bases not matched to a gene; V was cut back by 6 bases and J by 1 base. Here the CDR3 reads CASSQGVSYEQYF. The CDR3 DNA follows: TGTGCCAGCAGTCAGGGGGTATCCTACGAGCAGTACTTC.

This clone was detected once. The rearrangement joins TRBV7-9 to TRBJ2-5; no reliable D call. The CDR3 extends over 14 amino acids. The V gene lost 2 bases and the J gene lost 1 base, with 8 bases spanning the gap. Per germline, CDR1 SEHNR and CDR2 FQNEAQ (reference sequence). The CDR3 here is CASSLRSAQETQYF. The CDR3 DNA reads as TGTGCCAGCAGCTTACGGTCAGCCCAAGAGACCCAGTACTTC.

The chain carries TRBV7-9 and TRBJ2-7; unclear D gene. With 1 base removed from V and 5 bases from J, the gap between germline ends came to 6 bases. Germline assignment: CDR1 SEHNR and CDR2 FQNEAQ (reference sequence). The CDR3 contains 12 residues. The DNA of the CDR3 is TGTGCCAGCAGCTTAGGGTGGCACGAGCAGTACTTC. Residues: CASSLGWHEQYF.

In its sample, this clone was seen a few times. V is TRBV6-1 and J is TRBJ2-5, with D perhaps matching TRBD1 (5 bases). Germline loops: CDR1 MNHNS, CDR2 SASEGT. V lost 10 bases and J lost 5, with 14 bases in between. CDR3 length: 12 residues. In DNA form, the CDR3 reads TGTGCCACAACCTGGGGCGTGGAGACCCAGTACTTC. Translating gives CATTWGVETQYF.

CDR3 in DNA: TGTGCCAGCAGCGTAGGTGGAAACTATGGCTACACCTTC. Protein: CASSVGGNYGYTF. The genes are TRBV9 and TRBJ1-2; D gene unclear. The length of the CDR3 is 13 residues. Germline loops: CDR1 SGDLS, CDR2 YYNGEE. The ends were cut back, 0 bases at V and 2 bases at J, with 5 bases in the middle.